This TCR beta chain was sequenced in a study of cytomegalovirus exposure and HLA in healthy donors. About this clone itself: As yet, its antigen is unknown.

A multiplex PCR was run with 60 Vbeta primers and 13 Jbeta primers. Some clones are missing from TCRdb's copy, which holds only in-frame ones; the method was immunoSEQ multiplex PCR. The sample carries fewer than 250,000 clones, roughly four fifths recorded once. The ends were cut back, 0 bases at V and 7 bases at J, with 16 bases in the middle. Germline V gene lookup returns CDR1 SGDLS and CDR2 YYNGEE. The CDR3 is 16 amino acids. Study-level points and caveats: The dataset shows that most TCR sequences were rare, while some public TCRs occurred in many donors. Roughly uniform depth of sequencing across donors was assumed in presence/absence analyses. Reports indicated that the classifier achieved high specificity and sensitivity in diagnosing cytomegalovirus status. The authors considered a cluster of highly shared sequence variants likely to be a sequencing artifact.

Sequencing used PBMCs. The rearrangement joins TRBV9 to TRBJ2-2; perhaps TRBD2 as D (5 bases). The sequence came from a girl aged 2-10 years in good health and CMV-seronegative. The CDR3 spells CASSVEIAPVNGELFF. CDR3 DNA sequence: TGTGCCAGCAGCGTAGAGATAGCGCCGGTAAACGGGGAGCTGTTTTTT.